Following are 11 T cell receptor beta chains from one sample sequenced in a study of cytomegalovirus exposure and HLA in healthy donors. PCR amplification relied on 60 Vbeta primers (plus 13 Jbeta primers). The assay was immunoSEQ multiplex PCR, and TCRdb's table has in-frame clones only and misses some. The table records some 180,000 clones, 82% of them present only once. The sample comprised PBMCs. The receptors here all came from a man aged 35 to 55 in good health and CMV-seronegative.

The chain is built from TRBV5-6 and TRBJ1-4, with D perhaps matching TRBD1 (6 bases). Germline-derived CDR1 and CDR2 are SGHDT and YYEEEE. V shed 5 bases and J shed 7 bases, with 15 bases lying between them. This CDR3 has 14 residues. The CDR3 sequence is CASSSRDMVEKLFF. The DNA of the CDR3 is TGTGCCAGCAGTTCCCGGGACATGGTTGAAAAACTGTTTTTT.

The chain joins TRBV28 to TRBJ1-2, with a weak D call TRBD1 (6 bases). Germline CDR1 is MDHEN and CDR2 is SYDVKM. Trimming pared 8 bases from V and 3 bases from J, leaving 13 bases between. The CDR3 covers 13 residues. The CDR3 DNA is TGTGCCAGCGAAACAGGGCATTACTATGGCTACACCTTC. Translation: CASETGHYYGYTF.

With regard to this clone: One end of the junction fails to match germline, which may point to a read error. The gene calls are TRBV11-2 and TRBJ2-2; 7 nucleotides match TRBD1. The CDR3 has 15 amino acids. The germline CDR1 and CDR2 sequences are SGHAT and FQNNGV. CDR3 nucleotide sequence: TGTGCCAGCAGCCCAGACAGGGTGAACGCCGGGGAGCTGTTTTTT. This translates into CASSPDRVNAGELFF.

The chain links TRBV27 to TRBJ2-7; 8 nucleotides line up with TRBD1. Trimming removed 5 bases from V and 5 bases from J; junction bases left unmatched: 11. CDR1 MNHEY and CDR2 SMNVEV come from the germline V gene (reference sequence). This CDR3 contains 15 residues. CDR3 sequence (DNA): TGTGCCAGCAGTCGCACCGGGACAGGCCCCAACGAGCAGTACTTC. Translating gives CASSRTGTGPNEQYF.

V and J are TRBV28 and TRBJ1-1; D is possibly TRBD1 (5 bases). CDR1 is MDHEN and CDR2 is SYDVKM in the germline V gene. Between the trimmed V and J ends, which lost 3 bases and 3 bases, there was a span of 8 bases. The CDR3 runs to 13 residues. The CDR3 here is CASSFSGYTEAFF. The CDR3 bases are TGTGCCAGCAGTTTCTCAGGGTACACTGAAGCTTTCTTT.

The chain carries TRBV5-1 and TRBJ1-1, with D possibly being TRBD1 (6 bases). The CDR3 covers 13 residues. Germline lookup yields CDR1 SGHRS and CDR2 YFSETQ. V shed 4 bases and J shed 8 bases, with 15 bases lying between them. The CDR3 protein is CASSRDRPDEAFF. The CDR3 DNA is TGCGCCAGCAGCCGAGACAGGCCTGACGAAGCTTTCTTT.

The V gene is TRBV18, the J gene TRBJ2-1; the D gene is possibly TRBD2 (5 bases). The CDR3 loop spans 15 amino acids. V dropped 0 bases and J dropped 7 bases, with 13 bases sitting between them. Germline-derived CDR1 and CDR2 are KGHSH and LQKENI. CDR3 loop: CASSPPGSLLNEQFF. CDR3 bases: TGTGCCAGCTCACCACCAGGGAGTCTATTGAATGAGCAGTTCTTC. Complete variable domain (other parts from reference TRBV18 and TRBJ2-1): NAGVMQNPRHLVRRRGQEARLRCSPMKGHSHVYWYRQLPEEGLKFMVYLQKENIIDESGMPKERFSAEFPKEGPSILRIQQVVRGDSAAYFCASSPPGSLLNEQFFGPGTRLTVL.

V is TRBV28 and J is TRBJ1-4, with D uncertain. The germline V gene has CDR1 MDHEN and CDR2 SYDVKM. Trimming removed 6 bases from V and 4 bases from J, with 12 bases in between. This CDR3 is built from 14 residues. The DNA of the CDR3 is TGTGCCAGCAGCCTCCGGACTGTTAATGAAAAACTGTTTTTT. Translation gives CASSLRTVNEKLFF.

The V gene is TRBV5-1, the J gene TRBJ2-1; 8 nucleotides agree with TRBD2. The germline CDR1 and CDR2 sequences are SGHRS and YFSETQ. The V gene end was trimmed by 2 bases and the J gene end by 2 bases; junction bases not matched to a gene: 3. The CDR3 is 15 amino acids. CDR3 in amino acids: CASSFLAGAYNEQFF. In nucleotides, the CDR3 is TGCGCCAGCAGCTTTCTAGCGGGCGCCTACAATGAGCAGTTCTTC.

This chain connects TRBV29-1 to TRBJ1-2; D call uncertain. The CDR3 spans 14 residues. Trimming took off 0 bases at V and 8 bases at J, with 16 bases between the two ends. Germline V gene sequence: CDR1 SQVTM, CDR2 ANQGSEA. In DNA form, the CDR3 reads TGCAGCGTTGAAGATCCGTGGAGGACTGCCGGCTACACCTTC. It is translated as CSVEDPWRTAGYTF. The full variable domain, in which reference TRBV29-1 and TRBJ1-2 provide the parts outside the CDR3, is SAVISQKPSRDICQRGTSLTIQCQVDSQVTMMFWYRQQPGQSLTLIATANQGSEATYESGFVIDKFPISRPNLTFSTLTVSNMSPEDSSIYLCSVEDPWRTAGYTFGSGTRLTVV.

This clone has more than one count but fewer than ten. The chain employs TRBV10-2 and TRBJ2-3, with D tentatively TRBD2 (5 bases). The V gene lost 7 bases and the J gene lost 3 bases, with 11 bases spanning the gap. The CDR3 has 13 amino acids. Germline V CDR1 and CDR2: WSHSY, SAAADI. In nucleotides, the CDR3 is TGCGCCAGCAAGATAGGAGGTACAGATACGCAGTATTTT. Protein: CASKIGGTDTQYF.